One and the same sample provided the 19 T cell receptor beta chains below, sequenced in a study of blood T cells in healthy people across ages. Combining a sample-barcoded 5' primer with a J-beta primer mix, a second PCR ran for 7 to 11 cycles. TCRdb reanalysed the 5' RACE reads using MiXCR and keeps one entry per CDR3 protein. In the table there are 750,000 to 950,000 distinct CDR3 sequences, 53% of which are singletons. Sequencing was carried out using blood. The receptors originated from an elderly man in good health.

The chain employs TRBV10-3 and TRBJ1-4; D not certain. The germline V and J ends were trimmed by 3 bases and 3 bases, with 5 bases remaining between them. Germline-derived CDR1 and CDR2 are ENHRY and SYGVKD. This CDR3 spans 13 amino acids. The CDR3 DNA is TGTGCCATCAGTGACAGGCCTAATGAAAAACTGTTTTTT. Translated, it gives CAISDRPNEKLFF.

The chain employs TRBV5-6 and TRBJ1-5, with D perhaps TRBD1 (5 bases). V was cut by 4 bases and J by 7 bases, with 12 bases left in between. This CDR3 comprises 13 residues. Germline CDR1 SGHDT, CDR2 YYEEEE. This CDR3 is CASSPGYSQPQHF. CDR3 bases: TGTGCCAGCAGCCCAGGGTATTCACAGCCCCAGCATTTT. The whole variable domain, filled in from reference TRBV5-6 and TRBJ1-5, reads DAGVTQSPTHLIKTRGQQVTLRCSPKSGHDTVSWYQQALGQGPQFIFQYYEEEERQRGNFPDRFSGHQFPNYSSELNVNALLLGDSALYLCASSPGYSQPQHFGDGTRLSIL.

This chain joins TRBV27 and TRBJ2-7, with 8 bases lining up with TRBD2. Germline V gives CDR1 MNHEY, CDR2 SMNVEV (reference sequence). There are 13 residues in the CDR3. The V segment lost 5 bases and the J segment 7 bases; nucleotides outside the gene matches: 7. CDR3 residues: CASSMGLGNEQYF. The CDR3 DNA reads TGTGCCAGCAGTATGGGACTAGGAAATGAGCAGTACTTC.

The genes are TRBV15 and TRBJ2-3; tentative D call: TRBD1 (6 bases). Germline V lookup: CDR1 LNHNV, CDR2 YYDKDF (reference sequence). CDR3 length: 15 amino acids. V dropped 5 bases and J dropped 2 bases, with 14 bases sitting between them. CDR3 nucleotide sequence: TGTGCCACCAGCCCCCAGGGGATTAACACAGATACGCAGTATTTT. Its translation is CATSPQGINTDTQYF.

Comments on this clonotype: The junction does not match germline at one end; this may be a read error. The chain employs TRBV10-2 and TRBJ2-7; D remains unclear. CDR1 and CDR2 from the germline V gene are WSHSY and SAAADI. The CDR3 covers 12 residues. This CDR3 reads CASRESAYEQYF. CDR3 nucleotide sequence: TGCGCCAGCAGGGAGTCTGCCTACGAGCAGTACTTC.

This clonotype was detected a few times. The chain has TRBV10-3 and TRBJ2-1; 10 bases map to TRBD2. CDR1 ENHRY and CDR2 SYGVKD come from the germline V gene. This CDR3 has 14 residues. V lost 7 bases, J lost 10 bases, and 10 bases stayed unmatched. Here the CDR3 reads CAIKASGSAREQFF. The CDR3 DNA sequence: TGTGCCATCAAGGCTAGCGGGAGCGCCCGGGAGCAGTTCTTC.

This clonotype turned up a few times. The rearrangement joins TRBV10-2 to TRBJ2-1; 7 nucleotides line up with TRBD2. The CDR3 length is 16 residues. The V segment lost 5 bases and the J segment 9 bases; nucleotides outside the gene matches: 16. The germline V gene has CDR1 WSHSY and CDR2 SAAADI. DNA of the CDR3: TGCGCCAGCAGTTCGGGGGTTACTAGCGCCCTCAGTGAGCAGTTCTTC. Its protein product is CASSSGVTSALSEQFF.

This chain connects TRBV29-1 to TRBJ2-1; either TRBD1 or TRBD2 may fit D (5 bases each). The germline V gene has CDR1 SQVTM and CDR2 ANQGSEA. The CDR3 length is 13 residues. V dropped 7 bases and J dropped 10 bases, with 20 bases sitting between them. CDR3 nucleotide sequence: TGCAGCGCGGGGCCAAGGGGCAATCACGAGCAGTTCTTC. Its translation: CSAGPRGNHEQFF.

The CDR3 here is CASSRTSGSLSTDTQYF. The CDR3 DNA reads as TGTGCCAGCAGCCGGACTAGCGGGAGCCTTAGCACAGATACGCAGTATTTT. The chain employs TRBV28 and TRBJ2-3, with 13 bases fitting TRBD2. This CDR3 comprises 17 residues. Germline-derived CDR1 and CDR2 are MDHEN and SYDVKM. The V and J ends lost 6 bases and 0 bases, in that order; junction bases with no gene match: 6.

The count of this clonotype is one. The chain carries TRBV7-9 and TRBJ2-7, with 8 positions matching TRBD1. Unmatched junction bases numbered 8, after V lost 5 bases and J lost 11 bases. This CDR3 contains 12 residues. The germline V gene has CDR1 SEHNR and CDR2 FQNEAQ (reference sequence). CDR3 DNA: TGTGCCAGCAGCCCTGAGGACAGGGAGAAGTACTTC. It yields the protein CASSPEDREKYF.

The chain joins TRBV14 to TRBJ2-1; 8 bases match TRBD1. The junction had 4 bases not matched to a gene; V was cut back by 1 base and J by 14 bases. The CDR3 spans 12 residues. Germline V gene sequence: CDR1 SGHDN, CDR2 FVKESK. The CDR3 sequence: CASSQADRVKFF. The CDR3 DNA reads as TGTGCCAGCAGCCAAGCGGACAGGGTCAAGTTCTTC.

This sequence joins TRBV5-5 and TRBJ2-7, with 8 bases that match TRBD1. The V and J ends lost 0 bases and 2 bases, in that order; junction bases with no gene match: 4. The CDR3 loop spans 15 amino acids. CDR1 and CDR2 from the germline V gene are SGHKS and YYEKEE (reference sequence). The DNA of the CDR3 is TGTGCCAGCAGCTTGGCTACAGGGGGGACCTACGAGCAGTACTTC. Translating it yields CASSLATGGTYEQYF. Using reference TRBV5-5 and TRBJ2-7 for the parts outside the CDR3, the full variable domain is DAGVTQSPTHLIKTRGQQVTLRCSPISGHKSVSWYQQVLGQGPQFIFQYYEKEERGRGNFPDRFSARQFPNYSSELNVNALLLGDSALYLCASSLATGGTYEQYFGPGTRLTVT.

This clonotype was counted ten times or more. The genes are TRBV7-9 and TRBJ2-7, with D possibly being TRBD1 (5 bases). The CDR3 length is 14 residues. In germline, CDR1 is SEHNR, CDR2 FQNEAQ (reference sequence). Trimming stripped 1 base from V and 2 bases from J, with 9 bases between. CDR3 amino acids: CASSLGTTAYEQYF. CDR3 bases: TGTGCCAGCAGCTTAGGGACAACCGCCTACGAGCAGTACTTC. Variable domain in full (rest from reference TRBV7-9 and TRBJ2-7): DTGVSQNPRHKITKRGQNVTFRCDPISEHNRLYWYRQTLGQGPEFLTYFQNEAQLEKSRLLSDRFSAERPKGSFSTLEIQRTEQGDSAMYLCASSLGTTAYEQYFGPGTRLTVT.

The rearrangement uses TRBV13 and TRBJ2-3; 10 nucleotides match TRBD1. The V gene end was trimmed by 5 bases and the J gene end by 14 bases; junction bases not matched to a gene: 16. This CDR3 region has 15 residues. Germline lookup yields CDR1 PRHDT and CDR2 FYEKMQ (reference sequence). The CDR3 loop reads CASSASGQGHRYAYF. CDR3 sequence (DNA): TGTGCCAGCAGCGCCTCGGGACAGGGGCACAGATACGCGTATTTT.

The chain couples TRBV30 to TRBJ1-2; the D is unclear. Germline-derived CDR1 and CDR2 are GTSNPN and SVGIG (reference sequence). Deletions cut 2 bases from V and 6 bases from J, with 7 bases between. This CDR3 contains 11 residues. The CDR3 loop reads CAWSPLNGYTF. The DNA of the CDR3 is TGTGCCTGGAGTCCCCTTAATGGCTACACCTTC.

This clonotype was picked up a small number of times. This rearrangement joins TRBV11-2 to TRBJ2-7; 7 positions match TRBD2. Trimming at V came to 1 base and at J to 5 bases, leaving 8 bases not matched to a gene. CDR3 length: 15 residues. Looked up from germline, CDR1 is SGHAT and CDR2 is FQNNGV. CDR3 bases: TGTGCCAGCAGCTTAGTGGCGGGAGTGAATAACGAGCAGTACTTC. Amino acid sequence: CASSLVAGVNNEQYF. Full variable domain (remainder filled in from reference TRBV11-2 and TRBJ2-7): EAGVAQSPRYKIIEKRQSVAFWCNPISGHATLYWYQQILGQGPKLLIQFQNNGVVDDSQLPKDRFSAERLKGVDSTLKIQPAKLEDSAVYLCASSLVAGVNNEQYFGPGTRLTVT.

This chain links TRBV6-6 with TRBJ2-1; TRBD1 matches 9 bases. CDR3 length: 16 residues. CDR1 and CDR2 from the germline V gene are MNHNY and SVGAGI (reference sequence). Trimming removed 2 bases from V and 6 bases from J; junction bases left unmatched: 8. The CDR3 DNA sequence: TGTGCCAGCAGTTACCCTGCGGGACAGGGTTTCAATGAGCAGTTCTTC. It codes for CASSYPAGQGFNEQFF.

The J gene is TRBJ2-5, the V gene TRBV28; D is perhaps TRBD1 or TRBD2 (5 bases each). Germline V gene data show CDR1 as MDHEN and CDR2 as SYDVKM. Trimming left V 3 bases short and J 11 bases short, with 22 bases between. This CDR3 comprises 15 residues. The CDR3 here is CASSLSKTRVGEQYF. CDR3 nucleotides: TGTGCCAGCAGTTTGAGCAAGACGAGGGTAGGGGAGCAGTACTTC.

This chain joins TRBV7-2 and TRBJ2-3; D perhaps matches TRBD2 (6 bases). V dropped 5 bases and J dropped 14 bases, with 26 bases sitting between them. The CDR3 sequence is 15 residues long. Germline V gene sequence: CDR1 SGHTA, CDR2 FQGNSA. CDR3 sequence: CASSHPGTQHRYAYF. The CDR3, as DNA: TGTGCCAGCAGCCACCCCGGGACTCAGCACAGATACGCGTATTTT.